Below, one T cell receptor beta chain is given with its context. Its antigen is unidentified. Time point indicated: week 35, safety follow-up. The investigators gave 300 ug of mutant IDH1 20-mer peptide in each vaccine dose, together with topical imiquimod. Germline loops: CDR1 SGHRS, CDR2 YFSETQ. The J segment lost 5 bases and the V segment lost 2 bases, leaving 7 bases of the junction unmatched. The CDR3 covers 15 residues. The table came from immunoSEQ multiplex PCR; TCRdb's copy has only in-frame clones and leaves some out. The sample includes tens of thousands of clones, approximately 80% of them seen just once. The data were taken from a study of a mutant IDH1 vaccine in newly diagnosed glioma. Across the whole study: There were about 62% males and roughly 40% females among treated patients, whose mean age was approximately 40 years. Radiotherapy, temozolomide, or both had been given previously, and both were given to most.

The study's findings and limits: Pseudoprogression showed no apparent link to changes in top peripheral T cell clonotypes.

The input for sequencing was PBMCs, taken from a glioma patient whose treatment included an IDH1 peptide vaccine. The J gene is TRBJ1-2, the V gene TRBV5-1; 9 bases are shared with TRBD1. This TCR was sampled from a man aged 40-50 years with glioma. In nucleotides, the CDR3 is TGCGCCAGCAGCTTTGCTGGGACAGGGTCATATGGCTACACCTTC. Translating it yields CASSFAGTGSYGYTF.